In its sample, the clone carrying this T cell receptor (beta chain) was seen many times. Its target is unknown. A sample-barcoded 5' primer and a J-beta primer mix were used in a second PCR of roughly 6 to 11 cycles. From the 5' RACE reads, TCRdb called clonotypes with MiXCR, one entry per CDR3 protein. This sample has 850,000 to 950,000 distinct CDR3 sequences, with less than 35% found just once. Every sample yielded at least 6.5 million isolated PBMCs. The data were obtained in a study of blood T cells in healthy people across ages. In the study overall: Capture by template switching was about one barcoded beta molecule per two T cells. Whole-study findings and limits: Compared with aged donors, long-lived donors showed fewer expanded clones, suggesting selection. What prevented conclusive comparison of naive and antigen-experienced cells was that PBMCs were unsorted.

The germline CDR1 and CDR2 sequences are SGHRS and YFSETQ. V was pared by 0 bases and J by 7 bases, with 4 bases of the junction left unmatched. This CDR3 is 15 amino acids long. The clonotype comes from a woman of 80 years or more in good health. This chain connects TRBV5-1 to TRBJ1-5; TRBD1 matches at 10 bases. The sequenced sample consisted of blood. The CDR3 spells CASSLGTGGGQPQHF. CDR3 bases: TGCGCCAGCAGCTTGGGGACAGGGGGGGGACAGCCCCAGCATTTT. The full variable domain, completed using reference TRBV5-1 and TRBJ1-5, is KAGVTQTPRYLIKTRGQQVTLSCSPISGHRSVSWYQQTPGQGLQFLFEYFSETQRNKGNFPGRFSGRQFSNSRSEMNVSTLELGDSALYLCASSLGTGGGQPQHFGDGTRLSIL.